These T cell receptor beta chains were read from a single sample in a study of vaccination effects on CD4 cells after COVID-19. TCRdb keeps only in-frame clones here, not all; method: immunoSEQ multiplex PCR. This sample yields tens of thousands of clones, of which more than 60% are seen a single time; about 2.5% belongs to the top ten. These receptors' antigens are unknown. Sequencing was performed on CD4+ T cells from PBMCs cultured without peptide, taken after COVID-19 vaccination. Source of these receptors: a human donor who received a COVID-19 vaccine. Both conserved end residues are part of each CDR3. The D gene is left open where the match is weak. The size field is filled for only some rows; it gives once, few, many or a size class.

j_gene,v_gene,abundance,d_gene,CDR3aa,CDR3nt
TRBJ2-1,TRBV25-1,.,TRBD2,CASSEPGGRYAQFF,TGTGCCAGCAGTGAACCGGGGGGACGTTATGCGCAGTTCTTC
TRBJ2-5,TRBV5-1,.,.,CASSLSGREETQYF,TGCGCCAGCAGCTTGTCCGGCAGGGAAGAGACCCAGTACTTC
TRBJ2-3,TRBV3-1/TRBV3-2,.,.,CASSQEWTDRGTDTQYF,TGTGCCAGCAGCCAAGAATGGACGGACCGAGGCACAGATACGCAGTATTTT
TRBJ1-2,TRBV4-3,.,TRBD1,CASSLSSGTVASGGYTF,TGCGCCAGCAGCCTTTCCTCCGGGACAGTTGCTTCGGGGGGCTACACCTTC
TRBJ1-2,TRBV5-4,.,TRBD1,CASSERRQGNYGYTF,TGTGCCAGCAGCGAACGAAGACAGGGAAACTATGGCTACACCTTC
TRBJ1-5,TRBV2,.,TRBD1,CASSEDRAYNQPQHF,TGTGCCAGCAGTGAGGACAGGGCATACAATCAGCCCCAGCATTTT
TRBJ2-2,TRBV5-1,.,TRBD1,CASSLTGTGETGELFF,TGCGCCAGCAGCTTAACCGGGACAGGGGAGACCGGGGAGCTGTTTTTT
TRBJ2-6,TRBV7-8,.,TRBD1,CASSLAQGAGANVLTF,TGTGCCAGCAGCTTAGCACAGGGGGCTGGGGCCAACGTCCTGACTTTC
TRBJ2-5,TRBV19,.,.,CASSLGQGSGQETQYF,TGTGCCAGTAGCTTAGGGCAGGGGTCGGGCCAAGAGACCCAGTACTTC
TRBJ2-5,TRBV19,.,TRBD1,CASSVRDSLVYF,TGTGCCAGTAGTGTCCGGGACAGTCTTGTGTACTTC
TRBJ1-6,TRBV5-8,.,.,CASRMKSSYNSPLHF,TGTGCCAGCAGGATGAAGAGCTCCTATAATTCACCCCTCCACTTT
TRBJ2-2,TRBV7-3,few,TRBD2,CASSFAGRDTGELFF,TGTGCCAGCAGCTTTGCAGGGAGGGACACCGGGGAGCTGTTTTTT
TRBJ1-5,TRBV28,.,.,CASRTPLGNQPQHF,TGTGCCAGCAGGACCCCCTTGGGCAATCAGCCCCAGCATTTT
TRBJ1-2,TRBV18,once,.,CASSPGDPTEIYGYTF,TGTGCCAGCTCACCCGGGGACCCGACTGAAATCTATGGCTACACCTTC
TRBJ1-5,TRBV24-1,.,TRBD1,CATSDDRGHPNQPQHF,TGTGCCACCAGTGACGACAGGGGACACCCGAATCAGCCCCAGCATTTT
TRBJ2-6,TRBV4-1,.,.,CASSQALEWANVLTF,TGCGCCAGCAGCCAAGCATTGGAATGGGCCAACGTCCTGACTTTC
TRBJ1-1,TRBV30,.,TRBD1,CAWGDRATEAFF,TGTGCCTGGGGAGACAGGGCCACTGAAGCTTTCTTT
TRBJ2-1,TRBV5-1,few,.,CASSSGLLISYNEQFF,TGCGCCAGCAGCTCGGGACTCCTAATCTCCTACAATGAGCAGTTCTTC
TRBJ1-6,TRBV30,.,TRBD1,CAWKPSGGRGPGYNSPLHF,TGTGCCTGGAAACCCTCAGGGGGACGGGGGCCCGGATATAATTCACCCCTCCACTTT
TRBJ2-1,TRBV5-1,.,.,CASSPQPPSSYNEQFF,TGCGCCAGCAGCCCCCAGCCCCCGAGCTCCTACAATGAGCAGTTCTTC
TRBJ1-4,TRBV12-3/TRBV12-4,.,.,CASSLDTGEKLFF,TGTGCCAGCAGCCTCGACACCGGAGAAAAACTGTTTTTT
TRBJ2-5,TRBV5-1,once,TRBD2,CASSFLGTTQETQYF,TGCGCCAGCAGCTTTCTCGGGACTACCCAAGAGACCCAGTACTTC
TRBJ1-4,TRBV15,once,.,CATSRGGATNEKLFF,TGTGCCACCAGCAGAGGGGGGGCAACTAATGAAAAACTGTTTTTT
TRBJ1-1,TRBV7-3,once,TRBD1,CASSSDRVSEAFF,TGTGCCAGCAGCTCTGACAGGGTATCTGAAGCTTTCTTT
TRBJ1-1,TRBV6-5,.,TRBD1,CASSRTGWNTEAFF,TGTGCCAGCAGTCGGACAGGGTGGAACACTGAAGCTTTCTTT
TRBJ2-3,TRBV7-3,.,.,CASSLGGYTDTQYF,TGTGCCAGCAGCTTAGGGGGGTACACAGATACGCAGTATTTT
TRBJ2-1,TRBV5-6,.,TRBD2,CASSFIVLAGDNEQFF,TGTGCCAGCAGCTTCATTGTCCTAGCGGGGGACAATGAGCAGTTCTTC
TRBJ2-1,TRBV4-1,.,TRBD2,CASSRLAGKANEQFF,TGCGCCAGCAGCCGACTAGCGGGGAAGGCCAATGAGCAGTTCTTC
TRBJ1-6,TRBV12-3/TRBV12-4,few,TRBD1,CASSQTGDSPLHF,TGTGCCAGCAGCCAGACAGGGGATTCACCCCTCCACTTT
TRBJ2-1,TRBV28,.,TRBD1,CASRPQGIDEQFF,TGTGCCAGCAGACCACAGGGGATCGATGAGCAGTTCTTC
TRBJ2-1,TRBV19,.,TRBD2,CASSIGGNYNEQFF,TGTGCCAGTAGTATCGGGGGGAACTACAATGAGCAGTTCTTC
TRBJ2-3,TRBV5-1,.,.,CASSSGSRTASTDTQYF,TGCGCCAGCAGCTCAGGCAGTCGGACAGCTAGCACAGATACGCAGTATTTT
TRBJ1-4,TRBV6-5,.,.,CASSYTTNEKLFF,TGTGCCAGCAGTTACACCACTAATGAAAAACTGTTTTTT
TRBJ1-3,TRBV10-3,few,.,CAIMAASSSGNTIYF,TGTGCCATCATGGCAGCGAGCAGCTCTGGAAACACCATATATTTT
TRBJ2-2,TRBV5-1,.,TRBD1,CASSPTGADGTGELFF,TGCGCCAGCAGCCCCACAGGGGCGGACGGCACCGGGGAGCTGTTTTTT
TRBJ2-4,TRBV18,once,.,CASSPSFSGRDIQYF,TGTGCCAGCTCACCGTCTTTCTCGGGAAGGGACATTCAGTACTTC
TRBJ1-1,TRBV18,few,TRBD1,CASSRTGGSTEAFF,TGTGCCAGCTCGCGCACAGGGGGGAGTACTGAAGCTTTCTTT
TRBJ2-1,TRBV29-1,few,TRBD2,CSVDNNRLAGGQREQFF,TGCAGCGTCGACAACAACCGACTAGCGGGGGGGCAGAGGGAGCAGTTCTTC
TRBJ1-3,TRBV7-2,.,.,CASSFNSLSGNTIYF,TGTGCCAGCAGCTTTAACAGTCTCTCTGGAAACACCATATATTTT
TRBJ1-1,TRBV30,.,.,CAWSSTENTEAFF,TGTGCCTGGAGTTCGACGGAGAACACTGAAGCTTTCTTT
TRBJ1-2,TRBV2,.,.,CASSIQGSNYGYTF,TGTGCCAGCAGTATACAGGGTAGTAACTATGGCTACACCTTC
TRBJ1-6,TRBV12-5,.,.,CASGKGSPNSPLHF,TGTGCTAGTGGTAAAGGCTCACCCAATTCACCCCTCCACTTT
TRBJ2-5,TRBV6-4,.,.,CASSGAVGGTQYF,TGTGCCAGCAGTGGTGCGGTTGGAGGGACCCAGTACTTC
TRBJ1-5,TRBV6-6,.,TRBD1,CASSYAMGQSNQPQHF,TGTGCCAGCAGTTACGCAATGGGACAGAGCAATCAGCCCCAGCATTTT